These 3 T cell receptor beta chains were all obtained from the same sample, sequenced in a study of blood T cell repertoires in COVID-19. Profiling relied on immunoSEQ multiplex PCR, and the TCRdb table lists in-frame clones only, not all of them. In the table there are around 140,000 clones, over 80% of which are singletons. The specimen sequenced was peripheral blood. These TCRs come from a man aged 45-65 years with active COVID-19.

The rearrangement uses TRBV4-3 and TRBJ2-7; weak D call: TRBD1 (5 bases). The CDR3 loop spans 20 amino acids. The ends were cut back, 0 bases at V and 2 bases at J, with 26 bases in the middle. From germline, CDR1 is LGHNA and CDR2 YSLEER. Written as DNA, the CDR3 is TGCGCCAGCAGCCAAGATTTTCGGACACGGTCCCCACCCGCCGCCTACGAGCAGTACTTC. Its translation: CASSQDFRTRSPPAAYEQYF.

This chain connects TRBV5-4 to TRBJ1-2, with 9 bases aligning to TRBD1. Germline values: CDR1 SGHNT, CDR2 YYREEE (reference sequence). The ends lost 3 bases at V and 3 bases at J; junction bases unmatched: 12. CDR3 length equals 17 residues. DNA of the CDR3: TGTGCCAGCAGCTACGGACAGGGGACACGCTACGACTATGGCTACACCTTC. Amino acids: CASSYGQGTRYDYGYTF.

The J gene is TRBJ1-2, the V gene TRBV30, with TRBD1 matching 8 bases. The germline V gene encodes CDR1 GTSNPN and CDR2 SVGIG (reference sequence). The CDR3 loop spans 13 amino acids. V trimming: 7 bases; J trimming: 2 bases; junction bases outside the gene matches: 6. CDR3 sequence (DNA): TGTGCCTCCCCCCAGGGGGCGAACTATGGCTACACCTTC. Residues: CASPQGANYGYTF. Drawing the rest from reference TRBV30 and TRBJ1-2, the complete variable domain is SQTIHQWPATLVQPVGSPLSLECTVEGTSNPNLYWYRQAAGRGLQLLFYSVGIGQISSEVPQNLSASRPQDRQFILSSKKLLLSDSGFYLCASPQGANYGYTFGSGTRLTVV.